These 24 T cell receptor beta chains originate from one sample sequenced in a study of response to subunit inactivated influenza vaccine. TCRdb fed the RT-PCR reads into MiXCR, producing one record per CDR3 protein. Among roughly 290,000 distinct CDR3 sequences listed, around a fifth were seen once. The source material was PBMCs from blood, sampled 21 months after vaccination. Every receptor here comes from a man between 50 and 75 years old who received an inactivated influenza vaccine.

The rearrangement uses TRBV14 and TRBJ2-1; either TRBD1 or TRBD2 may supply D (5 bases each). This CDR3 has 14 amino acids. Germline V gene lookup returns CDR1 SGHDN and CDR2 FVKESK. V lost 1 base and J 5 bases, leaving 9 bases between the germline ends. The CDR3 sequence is CASSQGPGHNEQFF. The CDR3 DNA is TGTGCCAGCAGCCAAGGTCCGGGGCACAATGAGCAGTTCTTC.

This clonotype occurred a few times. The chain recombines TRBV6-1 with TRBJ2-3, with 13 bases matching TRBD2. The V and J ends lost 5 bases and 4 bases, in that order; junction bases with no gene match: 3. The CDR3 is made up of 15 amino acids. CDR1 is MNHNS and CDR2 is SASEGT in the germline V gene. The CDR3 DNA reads TGTGCCAGCAGTCTGACTAGCGGGAGGTCAGATACGCAGTATTTT. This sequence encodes CASSLTSGRSDTQYF.

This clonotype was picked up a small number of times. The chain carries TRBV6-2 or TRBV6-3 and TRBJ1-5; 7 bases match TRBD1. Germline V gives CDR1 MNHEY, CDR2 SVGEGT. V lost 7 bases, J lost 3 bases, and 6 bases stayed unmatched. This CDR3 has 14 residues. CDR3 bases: TGTGCCAGCACCAGGGGACAGTTCAATCAGCCCCAGCATTTT. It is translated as CASTRGQFNQPQHF.

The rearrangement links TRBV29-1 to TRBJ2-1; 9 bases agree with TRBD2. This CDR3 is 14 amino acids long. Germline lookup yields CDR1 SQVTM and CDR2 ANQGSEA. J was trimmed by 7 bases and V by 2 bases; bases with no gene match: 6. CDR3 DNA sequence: TGCAGCGTTGAAAGGCGGGAGGGCCTTAATGAGCAGTTCTTC. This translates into CSVERREGLNEQFF.

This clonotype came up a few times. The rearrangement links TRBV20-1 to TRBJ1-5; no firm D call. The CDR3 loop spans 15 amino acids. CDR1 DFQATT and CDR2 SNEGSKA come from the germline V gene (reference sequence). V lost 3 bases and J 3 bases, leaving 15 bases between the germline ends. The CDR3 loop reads CSASHPWPTNQPQHF. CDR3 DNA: TGCAGTGCTAGTCATCCATGGCCCACCAATCAGCCCCAGCATTTT.

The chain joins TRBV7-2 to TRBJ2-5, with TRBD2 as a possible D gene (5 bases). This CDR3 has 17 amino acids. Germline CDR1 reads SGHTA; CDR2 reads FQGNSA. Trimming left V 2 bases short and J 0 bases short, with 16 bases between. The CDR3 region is CASSLSGWVRHQETQYF. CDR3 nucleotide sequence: TGTGCCAGCAGCTTAAGCGGTTGGGTTAGGCACCAAGAGACCCAGTACTTC.

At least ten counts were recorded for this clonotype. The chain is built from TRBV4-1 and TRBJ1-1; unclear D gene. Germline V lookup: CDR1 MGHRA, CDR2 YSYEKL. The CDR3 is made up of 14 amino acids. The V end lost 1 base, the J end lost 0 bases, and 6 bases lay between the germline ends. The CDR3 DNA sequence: TGCGCCAGCAGCCAAGTAACAGTGAACACTGAAGCTTTCTTT. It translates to CASSQVTVNTEAFF.

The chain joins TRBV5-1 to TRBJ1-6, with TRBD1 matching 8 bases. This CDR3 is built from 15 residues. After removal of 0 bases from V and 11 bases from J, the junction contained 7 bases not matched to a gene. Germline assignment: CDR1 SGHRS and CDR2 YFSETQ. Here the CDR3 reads CASSLAGQGIAPLHF. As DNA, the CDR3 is TGCGCCAGCAGCTTGGCCGGACAGGGCATCGCACCCCTCCACTTT.

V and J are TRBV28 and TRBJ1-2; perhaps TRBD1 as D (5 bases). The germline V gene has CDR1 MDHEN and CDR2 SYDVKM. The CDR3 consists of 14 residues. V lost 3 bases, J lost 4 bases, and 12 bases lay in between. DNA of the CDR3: TGTGCCAGCAGTTTGAGGAGGGGTTCCTATGGCTACACCTTC. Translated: CASSLRRGSYGYTF.

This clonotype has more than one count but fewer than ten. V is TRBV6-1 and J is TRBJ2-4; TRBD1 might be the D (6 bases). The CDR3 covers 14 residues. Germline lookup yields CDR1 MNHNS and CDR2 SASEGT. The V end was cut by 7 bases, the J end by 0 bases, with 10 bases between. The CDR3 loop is CASIRTEAKNIQYF. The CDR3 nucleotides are TGTGCCAGCATCCGGACAGAAGCCAAAAACATTCAGTACTTC.

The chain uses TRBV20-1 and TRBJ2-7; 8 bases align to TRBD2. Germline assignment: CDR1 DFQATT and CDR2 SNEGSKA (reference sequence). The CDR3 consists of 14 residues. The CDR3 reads CSYWAREASYEQYF. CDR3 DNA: TGCAGCTACTGGGCGCGGGAGGCCTCCTACGAGCAGTACTTC.

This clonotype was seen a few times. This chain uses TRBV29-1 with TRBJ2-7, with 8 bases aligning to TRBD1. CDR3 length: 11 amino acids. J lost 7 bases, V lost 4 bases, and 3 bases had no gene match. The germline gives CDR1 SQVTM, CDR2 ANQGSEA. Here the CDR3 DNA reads TGCAGCGTTGCAGGGGGCGGGGAGCAGTACTTC. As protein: CSVAGGGEQYF.

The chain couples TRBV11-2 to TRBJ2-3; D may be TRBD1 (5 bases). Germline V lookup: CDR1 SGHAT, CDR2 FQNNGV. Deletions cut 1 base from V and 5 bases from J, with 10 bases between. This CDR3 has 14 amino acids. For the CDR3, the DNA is TGTGCCAGCAGCTTAGTGCCAGGGCTAGATACGCAGTATTTT. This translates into CASSLVPGLDTQYF.

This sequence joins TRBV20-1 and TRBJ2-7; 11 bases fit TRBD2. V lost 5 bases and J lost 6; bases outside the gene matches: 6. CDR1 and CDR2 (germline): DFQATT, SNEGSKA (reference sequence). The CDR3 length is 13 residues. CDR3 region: CSAPPGTSGEQYF. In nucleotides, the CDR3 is TGCAGTGCTCCCCCGGGGACTAGCGGCGAGCAGTACTTC.

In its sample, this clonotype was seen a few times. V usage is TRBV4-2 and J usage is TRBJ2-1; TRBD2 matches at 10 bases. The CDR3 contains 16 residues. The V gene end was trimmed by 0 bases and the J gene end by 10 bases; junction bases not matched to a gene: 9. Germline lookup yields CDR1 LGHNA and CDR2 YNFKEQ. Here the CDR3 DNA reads TGTGCCAGCAGCCAAGATGTAGCGGGAGGTCATAGGGAGCAGTTCTTC. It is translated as CASSQDVAGGHREQFF.

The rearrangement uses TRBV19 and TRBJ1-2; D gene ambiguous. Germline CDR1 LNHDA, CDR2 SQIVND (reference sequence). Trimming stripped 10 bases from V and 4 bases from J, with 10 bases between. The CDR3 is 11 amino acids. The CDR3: CATKQPYGYTF. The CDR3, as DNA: TGTGCCACCAAGCAGCCCTATGGCTACACCTTC.

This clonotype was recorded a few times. CDR3 residues: CASSWGGTANQPQHF. The CDR3, as DNA: TGTGCCAGCAGCTGGGGAGGGACGGCTAATCAGCCCCAGCATTTT. This chain connects TRBV7-9 to TRBJ1-5; the D gene is possibly TRBD1 (5 bases). V was clipped by 4 bases and J by 4 bases, with 14 bases between them. The V gene's germline CDR1 is SEHNR and CDR2 FQNEAQ (reference sequence). This CDR3 has 15 residues.

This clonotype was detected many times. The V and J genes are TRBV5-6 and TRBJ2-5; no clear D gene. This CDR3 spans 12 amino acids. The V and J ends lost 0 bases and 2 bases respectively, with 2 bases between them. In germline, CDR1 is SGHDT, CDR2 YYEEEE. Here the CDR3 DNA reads TGTGCCAGCAGCTTGGGGCAAGAGACCCAGTACTTC. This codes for CASSLGQETQYF.

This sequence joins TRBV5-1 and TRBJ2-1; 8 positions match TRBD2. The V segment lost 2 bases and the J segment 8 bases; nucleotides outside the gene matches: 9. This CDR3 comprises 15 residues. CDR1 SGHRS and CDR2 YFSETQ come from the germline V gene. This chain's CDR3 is CASSFGTSRIDEQFF. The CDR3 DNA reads TGCGCCAGCAGCTTCGGGACTAGTCGTATAGATGAGCAGTTCTTC.

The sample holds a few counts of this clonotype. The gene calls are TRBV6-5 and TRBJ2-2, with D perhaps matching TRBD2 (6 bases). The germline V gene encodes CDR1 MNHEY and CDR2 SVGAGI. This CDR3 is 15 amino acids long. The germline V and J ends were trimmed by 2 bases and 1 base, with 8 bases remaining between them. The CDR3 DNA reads TGTGCCAGCAGTTACGCGCGGGGGAACACCGGGGAGCTGTTTTTT. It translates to CASSYARGNTGELFF.

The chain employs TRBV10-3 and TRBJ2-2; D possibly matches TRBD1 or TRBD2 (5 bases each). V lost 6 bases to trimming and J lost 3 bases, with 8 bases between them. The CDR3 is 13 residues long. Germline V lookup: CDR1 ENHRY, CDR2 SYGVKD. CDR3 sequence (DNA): TGTGCCATCAGCCGGGGCTACACCGGGGAGCTGTTTTTT. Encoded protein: CAISRGYTGELFF.

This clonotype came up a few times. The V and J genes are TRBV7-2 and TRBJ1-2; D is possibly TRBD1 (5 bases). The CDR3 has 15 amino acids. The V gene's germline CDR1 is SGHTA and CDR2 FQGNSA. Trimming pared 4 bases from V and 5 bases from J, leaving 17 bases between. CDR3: CASSSGGAGGYGYTF. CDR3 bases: TGTGCCAGCAGCTCCGGCGGGGCGGGGGGGTATGGCTACACCTTC.

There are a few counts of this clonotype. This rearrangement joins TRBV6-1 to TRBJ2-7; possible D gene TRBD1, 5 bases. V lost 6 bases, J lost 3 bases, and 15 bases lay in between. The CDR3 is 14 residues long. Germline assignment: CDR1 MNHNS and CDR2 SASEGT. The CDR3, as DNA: TGTGCCAGCAGGGAACAGGCGCTGCACTACGAGCAGTACTTC. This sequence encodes CASREQALHYEQYF.

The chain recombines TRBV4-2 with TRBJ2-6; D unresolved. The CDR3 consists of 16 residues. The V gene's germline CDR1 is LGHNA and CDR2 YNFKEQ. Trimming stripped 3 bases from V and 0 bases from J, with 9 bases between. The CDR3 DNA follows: TGTGCCAGCAGCCATAATAGGGACTCTGGGGCCAACGTCCTGACTTTC. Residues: CASSHNRDSGANVLTF.